The source of this TCR beta chain is a study of cytomegalovirus exposure and HLA in healthy donors. Germline assignment: CDR1 SGHAT and CDR2 FQNNGV. The V end lost 5 bases, the J end lost 8 bases, and 19 bases lay between the germline ends. This CDR3 is built from 14 residues. In the PCR, 60 Vbeta and 13 Jbeta primers were used. Method: immunoSEQ multiplex PCR; TCRdb's copy keeps in-frame clones and lacks some. Among approximately 160,000 clones, 60% to 85% were seen once, and the ten largest hold 7.4%. The TCR originated in a male donor in good health and CMV-seropositive. The chain is built from TRBV11-2 and TRBJ2-7; TRBD1 is a possible D gene (6 bases). Sequencing was carried out using PBMCs. Here the CDR3 DNA reads TGTGCCAGCAGCCCGGACAGCTTGGGCCGACAGCAGTACTTC. Its translation is CASSPDSLGRQQYF.